This T cell receptor beta chain was recorded in a study of blood T cell repertoires in COVID-19. Study context: The samples span acute and convalescent COVID-19 from the United States, Italy and Spain. The analysed material was cDNA or gDNA that came from T cells, B-cell-depleted T cells, or PBMCs.

Study processing details: Amplification of reference gene primers was used by the study to estimate nucleated cell counts. The assay was immunoSEQ multiplex PCR, and TCRdb's table has in-frame clones only and misses some. The V and J calls and clone size were taken over from that table, and D and trimming were inferred from the DNA. The sample shows roughly 140,000 clones, around 85% of them seen only once. V dropped 5 bases and J dropped 9; count of bases not matched to a gene: 12. The CDR3 consists of 14 residues. Germline assignment: CDR1 SNHLY and CDR2 FYNNEI. The origin of this receptor is a woman in her seventies with acute or convalescent COVID-19. The rearrangement links TRBV2 to TRBJ1-2, with 7 bases matching TRBD1. The sample taken for sequencing was peripheral blood. As DNA, the CDR3 is TGTGCCAGCAGTCTTCGGGACAGAACCCCCCGCTACACCTTC. It codes for CASSLRDRTPRYTF.